Described below is a single TCR beta chain sequence and its context. This record belongs to a study of T cells in localized non-small cell lung cancer. With 3 bases clipped from V and 10 bases from J, the junction kept 3 bases outside the gene matches. This CDR3 region has 13 residues. Germline V gene sequence: CDR1 SEHNR, CDR2 FQNEAQ (reference sequence). Sequencing was performed with immunoSEQ multiplex PCR; in TCRdb, only in-frame clones are kept and a portion is missing. Here the sample spans under 65,000 clones, approximately 80% being singletons. The chain uses TRBV7-9 and TRBJ1-6; 7 bases are shared with TRBD1. Sequences were derived from peripheral blood, sampled before any cancer treatment. This receptor was obtained from a female donor of 60 years or more with stage II squamous cell lung carcinoma. CDR3: CASSFTGESPLHF. CDR3 nucleotides: TGTGCCAGCAGCTTTACAGGGGAATCACCCCTCCACTTT. Supplemented by reference TRBV7-9 and TRBJ1-6, the full variable domain reads DTGVSQNPRHKITKRGQNVTFRCDPISEHNRLYWYRQTLGQGPEFLTYFQNEAQLEKSRLLSDRFSAERPKGSFSTLEIQRTEQGDSAMYLCASSFTGESPLHFGNGTRLTVT.